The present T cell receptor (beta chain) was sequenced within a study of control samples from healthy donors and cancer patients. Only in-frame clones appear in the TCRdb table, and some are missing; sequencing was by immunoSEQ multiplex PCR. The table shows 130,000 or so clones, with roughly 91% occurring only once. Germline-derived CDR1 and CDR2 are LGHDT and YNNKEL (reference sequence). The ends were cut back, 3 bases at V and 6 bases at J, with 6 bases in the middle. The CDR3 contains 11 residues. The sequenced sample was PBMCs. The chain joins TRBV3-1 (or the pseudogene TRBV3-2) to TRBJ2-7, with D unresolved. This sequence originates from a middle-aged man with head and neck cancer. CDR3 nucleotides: TGTGCCAGCAGCCAGGCCCTCGAGCAGTACTTC. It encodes CASSQALEQYF.